The next 21 T cell receptor beta chains were all read from a single sample in a study of shared clonotypes between healthy human individuals. Method: immunoSEQ multiplex PCR; TCRdb's copy keeps in-frame clones and lacks some. The table lists about 1.5 million clones, 95% to 99% of them singletons. The sequenced sample consisted of naive CD4+ T cells sorted from blood. The sample's subset: CD45RA+ positively selected. The receptors shown here come from a man aged 25-45 years in good health.

The gene calls are TRBV7-3 and TRBJ1-1; 8 nucleotides match TRBD1. CDR3 length: 15 residues. With 6 bases clipped from V and 1 base from J, the junction kept 7 bases outside the gene matches. Germline loops: CDR1 SGHTA, CDR2 FQGTGA. CDR3 sequence (DNA): TGTGCCAGCAGGATGACAGGGGACGGGAACACTGAAGCTTTCTTT. It specifies CASRMTGDGNTEAFF. The entire variable domain, with the rest obtained from reference TRBV7-3 and TRBJ1-1, is as follows: GAGVSQTPSNKVTEKGKYVELRCDPISGHTALYWYRQSLGQGPEFLIYFQGTGAADDSGLPNDRFFAVRPEGSVSTLKIQRTERGDSAVYLCASRMTGDGNTEAFFGQGTRLTVV.

This chain uses TRBV29-1 with TRBJ2-3; the match to TRBD2 covers 8 bases. This CDR3 region has 13 residues. CDR1 is SQVTM and CDR2 is ANQGSEA in the germline V gene. Trimming cost V 4 bases and J 4 bases; bases outside gene matches: 4. For the CDR3, the DNA is TGCAGCGTTGCCGGGAGGGCGCCAGATACGCAGTATTTT. Translated: CSVAGRAPDTQYF.

This chain uses TRBV5-1 with TRBJ2-5, with 9 bases identical to TRBD2. The CDR3 is made up of 15 amino acids. V shed 4 bases and J 2 bases; nucleotides not matched to a gene: 6. Germline V gene sequence: CDR1 SGHRS, CDR2 YFSETQ. CDR3 region: CASSMGLAAQETQYF. The CDR3 nucleotides read TGCGCCAGCAGCATGGGACTAGCAGCACAAGAGACCCAGTACTTC.

J is TRBJ1-5 and V is TRBV28, with D perhaps matching TRBD1 (6 bases). The CDR3 extends over 14 amino acids. V was cut by 10 bases and J by 3 bases, with 16 bases left in between. In germline, CDR1 is MDHEN, CDR2 SYDVKM. CDR3 loop: CAIKGGVINQPQHF. Written as DNA, the CDR3 is TGTGCCATTAAAGGGGGGGTCATCAATCAGCCCCAGCATTTT. The whole variable domain, remainder taken from reference TRBV28 and TRBJ1-5, is DVKVTQSSRYLVKRTGEKVFLECVQDMDHENMFWYRQDPGLGLRLIYFSYDVKMKEKGDIPEGYSVSREKKERFSLILESASTNQTSMYLCAIKGGVINQPQHFGDGTRLSIL.

The chain joins TRBV19 to TRBJ2-4; tentatively, D is TRBD1 or TRBD2 (6 bases each). Germline V lookup: CDR1 LNHDA, CDR2 SQIVND (reference sequence). This CDR3 has 15 amino acids. The germline V and J ends were trimmed by 8 bases and 0 bases, with 14 bases remaining between them. The CDR3: CASSPWGAAKNIQYF. CDR3 in DNA: TGTGCCAGTTCCCCTTGGGGGGCAGCCAAAAACATTCAGTACTTC.

The rearrangement uses TRBV7-9 and TRBJ2-7, with D perhaps being TRBD1 or TRBD2 (5 bases each). Germline V CDR1 and CDR2: SEHNR, FQNEAQ (reference sequence). The CDR3 has 14 residues. Trimming shortened V by 8 bases and J by 4 bases, and 18 bases separated the two germline ends. The chain's CDR3 is CASWDWGRTYEQYF. Here the CDR3 DNA reads TGTGCCAGCTGGGATTGGGGGAGAACATACGAGCAGTACTTC.

V usage is TRBV5-6 and J usage is TRBJ1-1; TRBD1 matches at 8 bases. With V trimmed by 1 base and J by 5 bases, 4 bases remained unmatched. From germline, CDR1 is SGHDT and CDR2 YYEEEE. CDR3 length: 14 residues. The CDR3 loop is CASSLLTGVTEAFF. CDR3 nucleotides: TGTGCCAGCAGCTTGTTGACAGGGGTGACTGAAGCTTTCTTT.

J is TRBJ1-3 and V is TRBV10-1; no definite D call. V gave up 11 bases and J gave up 2 bases, with 16 bases separating them. In germline, CDR1 is WNHNN, CDR2 SYGVQD (reference sequence). This CDR3 contains 14 residues. For the CDR3, the DNA is TGCGCCCCTGGTCCTCGCGAAACTGGAAACACCATATATTTT. This sequence encodes CAPGPRETGNTIYF.

This chain uses TRBV7-9 with TRBJ2-7; TRBD2 agrees at 12 bases. The V and J ends lost 0 bases and 3 bases, in that order; junction bases with no gene match: 3. The CDR3 contains 16 residues. Per germline, CDR1 SEHNR and CDR2 FQNEAQ (reference sequence). The DNA of the CDR3 is TGTGCCAGCAGCTTAGCACTAGCGGGAGGTCTCTACGAGCAGTACTTC. This gives the protein CASSLALAGGLYEQYF.

This sequence joins TRBV10-3 and TRBJ1-4; D is unresolved. The germline V and J ends were trimmed by 4 bases and 2 bases, with 5 bases remaining between them. There are 13 residues in the CDR3. Germline CDR1 is ENHRY and CDR2 is SYGVKD. CDR3 sequence: CAISASTNEKLFF. CDR3 sequence (DNA): TGTGCCATCAGTGCGAGTACTAATGAAAAACTGTTTTTT.

The gene calls are TRBV7-9 and TRBJ2-4; 11 bases are shared with TRBD1. This CDR3 contains 11 residues. Germline CDR1 SEHNR, CDR2 FQNEAQ (reference sequence). The trim removed 6 bases at V and 16 bases at J, leaving 5 bases unmatched. The CDR3 coding sequence is TGTGCCAGCAGTCGGACAGGGGGCGTCTACTTC. Translation: CASSRTGGVYF.

This chain connects TRBV10-1 to TRBJ2-2; 9 nucleotides line up with TRBD2. The CDR3 is 17 residues long. Germline lookup yields CDR1 WNHNN and CDR2 SYGVQD (reference sequence). V gave up 4 bases and J gave up 2 bases; unmatched junction bases: 8. In DNA form, the CDR3 reads TGCGCCAGCAGTGTCGGTAGCGGGAGCGGTAACACCGGGGAGCTGTTTTTT. It specifies CASSVGSGSGNTGELFF.

The chain recombines TRBV28 with TRBJ2-3; the D gene is possibly TRBD1 (5 bases). There are 14 residues in the CDR3. Trimming stripped 7 bases from V and 4 bases from J, with 15 bases between. CDR1 and CDR2 (germline): MDHEN, SYDVKM. CDR3 coding DNA: TGTGCCAGCACCCTTTGGGGCCTGGCAGATACGCAGTATTTT. This sequence encodes CASTLWGLADTQYF.

This chain joins TRBV5-5 and TRBJ2-3; 7 positions match TRBD1. The CDR3 has 14 residues. V lost 4 bases and J lost 5; bases outside the gene matches: 7. The germline gives CDR1 SGHKS, CDR2 YYEKEE (reference sequence). The CDR3 DNA reads TGTGCCAGCAGCATTGAGGGACAGCTAGATACGCAGTATTTT. It is translated as CASSIEGQLDTQYF.

The chain has TRBV5-5 and TRBJ1-1, with D possibly TRBD1 on 5 matching bases. V shed 4 bases and J shed 7 bases, with 14 bases lying between them. This CDR3 has 13 residues. The V gene's germline CDR1 is SGHKS and CDR2 YYEKEE (reference sequence). CDR3 protein: CASSGIQGIEAFF. The CDR3 bases are TGTGCCAGCAGCGGAATTCAGGGTATTGAAGCTTTCTTT. Based on the CDR3 plus reference TRBV5-5 and TRBJ1-1, the full variable domain is DAGVTQSPTHLIKTRGQQVTLRCSPISGHKSVSWYQQVLGQGPQFIFQYYEKEERGRGNFPDRFSARQFPNYSSELNVNALLLGDSALYLCASSGIQGIEAFFGQGTRLTVV.

To note about this clone: The same CDR3 arises from other DNA sequences in this sample as well. V gene TRBV18 combines with J gene TRBJ2-7; 9 nucleotides align to TRBD1. The CDR3 spans 14 residues. Germline assignment: CDR1 KGHSH and CDR2 LQKENI. Unmatched junction bases numbered 1, after V lost 3 bases and J lost 1 base. The CDR3 reads CASSPGTGSYEQYF. CDR3 bases: TGTGCCAGCTCACCGGGGACAGGGTCCTACGAGCAGTACTTC. The whole variable domain, remainder taken from reference TRBV18 and TRBJ2-7, is NAGVMQNPRHLVRRRGQEARLRCSPMKGHSHVYWYRQLPEEGLKFMVYLQKENIIDESGMPKERFSAEFPKEGPSILRIQQVVRGDSAAYFCASSPGTGSYEQYFGPGTRLTVT.

The rearrangement joins TRBV29-1 to TRBJ2-1; 12 bases align to TRBD2. The CDR3 has 14 amino acids. CDR1 is SQVTM and CDR2 is ANQGSEA in the germline V gene. V was pared by 2 bases and J by 9 bases, with 5 bases of the junction left unmatched. CDR3 nucleotide sequence: TGCAGCGTTGAATTACTAGCGGGAGGTCCTGAGCAGTTCTTC. It codes for CSVELLAGGPEQFF.

The chain combines TRBV19 with TRBJ1-1; 8 nucleotides agree with TRBD1. Trimming took 8 bases from V and 4 from J; bases not matched to a gene: 18. The CDR3 extends over 17 amino acids. Germline lookup yields CDR1 LNHDA and CDR2 SQIVND (reference sequence). CDR3 nucleotides: TGTGCCAGTCTGAAAGTTGGACAGGGTCTTTGGATCACTGAAGCTTTCTTT. Translated, it gives CASLKVGQGLWITEAFF.

DNA for the CDR3: TGTGCCATCAGAGTTTCCCGACAGGGGGGTCACGGCACAGATACGCAGTATTTT. This gives the protein CAIRVSRQGGHGTDTQYF. The rearrangement uses TRBV10-3 and TRBJ2-3; 9 nucleotides agree with TRBD1. V trimming: 6 bases; J trimming: 1 base; junction bases outside the gene matches: 14. CDR1 is ENHRY and CDR2 is SYGVKD in the germline V gene. This CDR3 contains 18 residues.

J is TRBJ2-5 and V is TRBV7-8, with D perhaps matching TRBD2 (5 bases). CDR3 length equals 13 residues. Germline V gives CDR1 SGHVS, CDR2 FQNEAQ. V gave up 0 bases and J gave up 4 bases, with 6 bases separating them. CDR3 residues: CASSLAGVETQYF. In DNA, the CDR3 is TGTGCCAGCAGCTTAGCGGGAGTAGAGACCCAGTACTTC.

This clone has only one observation. The V call is TRBV28, the J call TRBJ1-5; 9 bases agree with TRBD1. The CDR3 totals 15 residues. Unmatched junction bases numbered 3, after V lost 2 bases and J lost 4 bases. CDR1 and CDR2 from the germline V gene are MDHEN and SYDVKM. CDR3 coding DNA: TGTGCCAGCAGTTTAGGGGACAGGGAAAATCAGCCCCAGCATTTT. Its translation: CASSLGDRENQPQHF.